Below are 20 T cell receptor beta chains sequenced from a single sample in a study of OX40 agonist ivuxolimab in advanced cancers. Using immunoSEQ multiplex PCR, the repertoire was profiled, and TCRdb retains in-frame clones only, with some absent. The repertoire holds around 14,000 clones, with around 90% as singletons. Sequences were derived from CD4+ or CD8+ T cells sorted from blood, sampled in a trial of the OX40 agonist ivuxolimab. The origin of the receptors is an adult with an advanced solid tumor such as melanoma, head and neck, liver or kidney cancer.

The rearrangement links TRBV7-6 to TRBJ2-1; 12 positions match TRBD2. This CDR3 region has 13 residues. V shed 8 bases, J shed 9 bases, and the junction held 5 bases outside the gene matches. Germline values: CDR1 SGHVS, CDR2 FNYEAQ. The CDR3 nucleotides read TGTGCCAGCGGACTAGCGGGACAGGGTGAGCAGTTCTTC. This translates into CASGLAGQGEQFF.

The chain uses TRBV19 and TRBJ1-4, with 8 bases that match TRBD1. This CDR3 is built from 17 residues. Germline values: CDR1 LNHDA, CDR2 SQIVND (reference sequence). Trimming cost V 5 bases and J 4 bases; bases outside gene matches: 12. The CDR3 coding sequence is TGTGCCAGTAGTTTCTTCACCGGGACAGGTTATAATGAAAAACTGTTTTTT. It translates to CASSFFTGTGYNEKLFF.

This clone was seen once. The V call is TRBV7-9, the J call TRBJ1-1, with 10 bases that match TRBD1. After removal of 3 bases from V and 3 bases from J, the junction contained 4 bases not matched to a gene. The CDR3 runs to 15 residues. CDR1 SEHNR and CDR2 FQNEAQ come from the germline V gene (reference sequence). Written as DNA, the CDR3 is TGTGCCAGCAGCTTTAGCGGACAGGGGGACACTGAAGCTTTCTTT. It translates to CASSFSGQGDTEAFF. The full variable domain, with the rest looked up from reference TRBV7-9 and TRBJ1-1, is DTGVSQNPRHKITKRGQNVTFRCDPISEHNRLYWYRQTLGQGPEFLTYFQNEAQLEKSRLLSDRFSAERPKGSFSTLEIQRTEQGDSAMYLCASSFSGQGDTEAFFGQGTRLTVV.

The chain couples TRBV20-1 to TRBJ1-1; tentatively, D is TRBD1 (5 bases). There are 10 residues in the CDR3. V was shortened by 7 bases and J by 8 bases, with 11 bases between the two germline ends. In germline, CDR1 is DFQATT, CDR2 SNEGSKA (reference sequence). The CDR3 is CSGPTGEAFF. DNA for the CDR3: TGCAGTGGCCCCACAGGCGAAGCTTTCTTT.

This clone was seen only a few times. The chain couples TRBV4-1 to TRBJ1-3, with D hard to call. This CDR3 region has 12 residues. Germline CDR1 MGHRA, CDR2 YSYEKL. Trimming removed 0 bases at V and 4 bases at J, with 1 base between. The CDR3 nucleotides are TGCGCCAGCAGCCAAGACGGAAACACCATATATTTT. Protein sequence: CASSQDGNTIYF.

The V call is TRBV6-6, the J call TRBJ1-1; D is perhaps TRBD1 (5 bases). Germline V gene sequence: CDR1 MNHNY, CDR2 SVGAGI (reference sequence). V lost 5 bases to trimming and J lost 2 bases, with 9 bases between them. This CDR3 comprises 13 residues. CDR3: CASSPQGNTEAFF. The CDR3 region has the DNA TGTGCCAGCAGTCCTCAGGGTAACACTGAAGCTTTCTTT.

The chain uses TRBV28 and TRBJ2-3; TRBD1 or TRBD2 may be the D gene (5 bases each). Germline CDR1 reads MDHEN; CDR2 reads SYDVKM. Trimming took off 5 bases at V and 3 bases at J, with 15 bases between the two ends. The CDR3 consists of 15 residues. The CDR3 protein is CASSGTRVATDTQYF. CDR3 sequence (DNA): TGTGCCAGCAGTGGGACCAGGGTGGCGACAGATACGCAGTATTTT.

The chain uses TRBV7-8 and TRBJ2-7; a possible D gene is TRBD2 (6 bases). The V gene lost 5 bases and the J gene lost 4 bases, with 18 bases spanning the gap. Germline loops: CDR1 SGHVS, CDR2 FQNEAQ. The length of the CDR3 is 15 residues. CDR3 sequence reads: CASSPMGLGGYEQYF. CDR3 coding DNA: TGTGCCAGCAGCCCAATGGGGCTGGGGGGATACGAGCAGTACTTC.

The rearrangement links TRBV19 to TRBJ1-1; maybe TRBD1 (5 bases). CDR1 is LNHDA and CDR2 is SQIVND in the germline V gene (reference sequence). V lost 7 bases to trimming and J lost 1 base, with 10 bases between them. This CDR3 is 13 amino acids long. The CDR3 DNA follows: TGTGCCAGTATCCGGGGGGAGAACACTGAAGCTTTCTTT. The encoded protein is CASIRGENTEAFF.

V usage is TRBV27 and J usage is TRBJ1-5; D unclear. V lost 6 bases and J lost 5, with 11 bases in between. The V gene's germline CDR1 is MNHEY and CDR2 SMNVEV (reference sequence). The CDR3 is made up of 13 amino acids. CDR3 amino acids: CASRLGWHQPQHF. The CDR3 DNA follows: TGTGCCAGCAGGCTTGGATGGCATCAGCCCCAGCATTTT.

The chain combines TRBV19 with TRBJ2-1; D is unresolved. The germline V and J ends were trimmed by 4 bases and 1 base, with 2 bases remaining between them. The CDR3 length is 12 residues. Germline V CDR1 and CDR2: LNHDA, SQIVND (reference sequence). The CDR3 loop reads CASSTSYNEQFF. In DNA form, the CDR3 reads TGTGCCAGTAGTACGTCCTACAATGAGCAGTTCTTC.

V is TRBV10-2 and J is TRBJ1-5; possible D gene TRBD1, 6 bases. V shed 3 bases and J shed 4 bases, with 16 bases lying between them. Germline-derived CDR1 and CDR2 are WSHSY and SAAADI. The length of the CDR3 is 16 residues. In DNA, the CDR3 is TGCGCCAGCAGTGACTTGACAGGCGCTGGGAATCAGCCCCAGCATTTT. Its translation is CASSDLTGAGNQPQHF.

The chain is built from TRBV6-1 and TRBJ2-1, with TRBD2 matching 9 bases. The V and J ends lost 1 base and 9 bases, in that order; junction bases with no gene match: 7. Germline V gene lookup returns CDR1 MNHNS and CDR2 SASEGT. This CDR3 has 15 residues. CDR3 residues: CASSEGIAGAREQFF. In DNA, the CDR3 is TGTGCCAGCAGTGAAGGGATAGCGGGAGCTCGTGAGCAGTTCTTC.

This sequence joins TRBV2 and TRBJ1-1; no clear D gene. V was clipped by 5 bases and J by 1 base, with 5 bases between them. Germline V lookup: CDR1 SNHLY, CDR2 FYNNEI. The CDR3 contains 12 residues. This CDR3 reads CASSTRNTEAFF. CDR3 DNA sequence: TGTGCCAGCAGTACGAGGAACACTGAAGCTTTCTTT.

The chain carries TRBV27 and TRBJ2-3, with 9 bases fitting TRBD1. CDR3 length: 15 amino acids. Germline assignment: CDR1 MNHEY and CDR2 SMNVEV (reference sequence). The V gene end was trimmed by 6 bases and the J gene end by 0 bases; junction bases not matched to a gene: 4. CDR3 DNA: TGTGCCAGCAGAACAGGGGGCGCGAGCACAGATACGCAGTATTTT. This sequence encodes CASRTGGASTDTQYF.

This sequence joins TRBV7-3 and TRBJ2-3; D is ambiguous. The CDR3 totals 13 residues. V lost 3 bases and J 4 bases, leaving 8 bases between the germline ends. Germline CDR1 is SGHTA and CDR2 is FQGTGA. The CDR3 spells CASSLYIADTQYF. DNA of the CDR3: TGTGCCAGCAGCTTGTACATCGCAGATACGCAGTATTTT.

The chain links TRBV30 to TRBJ1-2; D possibly corresponds to TRBD1 (6 bases). Germline CDR1 reads GTSNPN; CDR2 reads SVGIG (reference sequence). The CDR3 spans 15 residues. V was shortened by 1 base and J by 4 bases, with 16 bases between the two germline ends. The CDR3 nucleotides are TGTGCCTGGAGTGCGGGACAAGGGTGGGGCTATGGCTACACCTTC. This gives the protein CAWSAGQGWGYGYTF. Supplemented by reference TRBV30 and TRBJ1-2, the full variable domain reads SQTIHQWPATLVQPVGSPLSLECTVEGTSNPNLYWYRQAAGRGLQLLFYSVGIGQISSEVPQNLSASRPQDRQFILSSKKLLLSDSGFYLCAWSAGQGWGYGYTFGSGTRLTVV.

CDR3 loop: CASSAGRQANTEAFF. As DNA, the CDR3 is TGTGCCAGCAGCGCGGGCCGGCAGGCGAACACTGAAGCTTTCTTT. V usage is TRBV9 and J usage is TRBJ1-1; no clear D gene. CDR1 and CDR2 from the germline V gene are SGDLS and YYNGEE. With 3 bases removed from V and 1 base from J, the gap between germline ends came to 13 bases. This CDR3 comprises 15 residues.

This clone was picked up one time. The chain is built from TRBV29-1 and TRBJ2-2; the D is unclear. Germline loops: CDR1 SQVTM, CDR2 ANQGSEA. CDR3 length: 14 residues. V lost 6 bases and J lost 0, with 11 bases in between. The CDR3 loop reads CSVPSGPNTGELFF. The CDR3 coding sequence is TGCAGCGTCCCCTCGGGCCCGAACACCGGGGAGCTGTTTTTT.

The CDR3 here is CASSNSRDHDHASTDTQYF. In DNA form, the CDR3 reads TGCGCCAGCAGTAACTCCCGGGACCACGATCACGCTAGCACAGATACGCAGTATTTT. The rearrangement joins TRBV10-2 to TRBJ2-3; D tentatively fits TRBD1 or TRBD2 (5 bases each). Between the trimmed V and J ends, which lost 5 bases and 0 bases, there was a span of 24 bases. Germline V gives CDR1 WSHSY, CDR2 SAAADI. The CDR3 covers 19 residues.